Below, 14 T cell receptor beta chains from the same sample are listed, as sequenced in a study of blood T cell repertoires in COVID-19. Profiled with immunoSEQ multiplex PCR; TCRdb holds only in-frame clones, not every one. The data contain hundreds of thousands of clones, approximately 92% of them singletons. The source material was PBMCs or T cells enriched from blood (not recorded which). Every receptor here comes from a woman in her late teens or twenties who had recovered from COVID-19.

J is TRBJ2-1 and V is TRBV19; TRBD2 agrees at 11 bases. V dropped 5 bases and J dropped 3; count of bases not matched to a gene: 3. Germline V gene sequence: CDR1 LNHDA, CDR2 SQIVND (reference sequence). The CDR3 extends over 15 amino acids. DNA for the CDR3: TGTGCCAGTAGTCCCACTAGCGGGGGCTACAATGAGCAGTTCTTC. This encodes CASSPTSGGYNEQFF.

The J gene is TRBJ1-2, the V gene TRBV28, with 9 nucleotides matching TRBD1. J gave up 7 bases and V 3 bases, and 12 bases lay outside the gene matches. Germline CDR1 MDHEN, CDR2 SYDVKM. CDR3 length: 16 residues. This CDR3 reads CASSFGSTGGAGGYTF. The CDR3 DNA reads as TGTGCCAGCAGTTTTGGCTCCACAGGGGGCGCGGGTGGCTACACCTTC.

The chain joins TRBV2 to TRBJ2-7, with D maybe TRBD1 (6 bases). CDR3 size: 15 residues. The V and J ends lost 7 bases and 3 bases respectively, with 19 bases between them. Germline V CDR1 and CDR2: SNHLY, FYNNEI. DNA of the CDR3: TGTGCCAGCACATTACGGGCACAGGGAGTCTACGAGCAGTACTTC. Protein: CASTLRAQGVYEQYF.

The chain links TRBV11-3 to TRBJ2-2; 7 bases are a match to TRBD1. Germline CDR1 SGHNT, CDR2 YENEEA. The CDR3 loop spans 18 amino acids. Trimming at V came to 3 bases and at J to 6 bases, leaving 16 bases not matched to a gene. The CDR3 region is CASSFRQGGDVYAGELFF. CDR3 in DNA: TGTGCCAGCAGCTTCCGACAGGGCGGAGACGTTTATGCCGGGGAGCTGTTTTTT.

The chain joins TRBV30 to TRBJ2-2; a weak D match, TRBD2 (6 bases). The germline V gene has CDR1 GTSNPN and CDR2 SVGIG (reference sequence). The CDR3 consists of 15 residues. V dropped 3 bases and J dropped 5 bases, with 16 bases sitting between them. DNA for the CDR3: TGTGCCTGGAGGGAGGGTTTCTTAAGGACCGGGGAGCTGTTTTTT. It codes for CAWREGFLRTGELFF.

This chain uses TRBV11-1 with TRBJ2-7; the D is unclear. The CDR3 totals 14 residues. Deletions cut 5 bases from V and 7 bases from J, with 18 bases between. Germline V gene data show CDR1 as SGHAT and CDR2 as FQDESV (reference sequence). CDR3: CASSQETGTREQYF. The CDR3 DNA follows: TGTGCCAGCAGCCAAGAAACGGGTACTCGGGAGCAGTACTTC.

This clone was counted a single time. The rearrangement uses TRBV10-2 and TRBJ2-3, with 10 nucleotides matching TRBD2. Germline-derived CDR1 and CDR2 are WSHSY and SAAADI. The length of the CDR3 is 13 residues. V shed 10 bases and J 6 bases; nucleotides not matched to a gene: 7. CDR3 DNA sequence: TGCGCCACACAGCGGGGGGGCGCCGATACGCAGTATTTT. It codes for CATQRGGADTQYF.

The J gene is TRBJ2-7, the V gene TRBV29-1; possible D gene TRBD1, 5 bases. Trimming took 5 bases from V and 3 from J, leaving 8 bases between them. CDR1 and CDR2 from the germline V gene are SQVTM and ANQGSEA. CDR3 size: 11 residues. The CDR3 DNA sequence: TGCAGCGTTTACAGGAACTACGAGCAGTACTTC. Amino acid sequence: CSVYRNYEQYF.

The CDR3 reads CASSQGTSNQPQHF. The DNA for the CDR3 is TGTGCCAGCAGCCAAGGGACAAGCAATCAGCCCCAGCATTTT. The chain has TRBV3-1 (or the pseudogene TRBV3-2) and TRBJ1-5; perhaps TRBD1 as D (5 bases). Germline V lookup: CDR1 LGHDT, CDR2 YNNKEL (reference sequence). Trimming took 1 base from V and 1 from J, leaving 5 bases between them. This CDR3 has 14 residues.

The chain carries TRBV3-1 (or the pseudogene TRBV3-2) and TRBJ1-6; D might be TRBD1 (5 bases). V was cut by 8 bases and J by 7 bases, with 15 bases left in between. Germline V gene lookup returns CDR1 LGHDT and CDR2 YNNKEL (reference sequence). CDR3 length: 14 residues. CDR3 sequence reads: CASAGDGENSPLHF. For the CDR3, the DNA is TGTGCCAGCGCGGGGGACGGGGAAAATTCACCCCTCCACTTT.

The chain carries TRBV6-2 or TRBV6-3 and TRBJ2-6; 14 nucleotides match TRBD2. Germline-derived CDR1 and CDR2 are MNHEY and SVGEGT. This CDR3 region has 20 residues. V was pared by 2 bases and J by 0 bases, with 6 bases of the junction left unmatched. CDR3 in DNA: TGTGCCAGCAGTTACGGGACTAGCGGGGGCCTTAGCTCTGGGGCCAACGTCCTGACTTTC. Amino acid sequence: CASSYGTSGGLSSGANVLTF.

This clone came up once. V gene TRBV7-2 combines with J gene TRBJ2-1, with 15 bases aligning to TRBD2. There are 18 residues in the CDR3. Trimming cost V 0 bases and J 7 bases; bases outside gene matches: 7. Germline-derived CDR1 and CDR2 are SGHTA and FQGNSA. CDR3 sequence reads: CASSLALPGLAGGNEQFF. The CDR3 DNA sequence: TGTGCCAGCAGCTTAGCCCTCCCCGGACTAGCGGGGGGGAATGAGCAGTTCTTC.

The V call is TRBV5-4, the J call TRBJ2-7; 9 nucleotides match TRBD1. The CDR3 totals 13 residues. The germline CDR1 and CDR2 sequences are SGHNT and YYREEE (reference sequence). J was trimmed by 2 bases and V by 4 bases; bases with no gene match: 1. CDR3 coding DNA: TGTGCCAGCAGCGGGACAGGGACCTACGAGCAGTACTTC. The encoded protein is CASSGTGTYEQYF.

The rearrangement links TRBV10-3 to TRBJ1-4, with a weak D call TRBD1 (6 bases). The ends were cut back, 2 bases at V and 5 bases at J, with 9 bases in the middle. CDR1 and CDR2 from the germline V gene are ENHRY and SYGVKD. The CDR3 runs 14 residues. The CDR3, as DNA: TGTGCCATCAGTGAGGGGAGGGGGAATGAAAAACTGTTTTTT. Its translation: CAISEGRGNEKLFF.